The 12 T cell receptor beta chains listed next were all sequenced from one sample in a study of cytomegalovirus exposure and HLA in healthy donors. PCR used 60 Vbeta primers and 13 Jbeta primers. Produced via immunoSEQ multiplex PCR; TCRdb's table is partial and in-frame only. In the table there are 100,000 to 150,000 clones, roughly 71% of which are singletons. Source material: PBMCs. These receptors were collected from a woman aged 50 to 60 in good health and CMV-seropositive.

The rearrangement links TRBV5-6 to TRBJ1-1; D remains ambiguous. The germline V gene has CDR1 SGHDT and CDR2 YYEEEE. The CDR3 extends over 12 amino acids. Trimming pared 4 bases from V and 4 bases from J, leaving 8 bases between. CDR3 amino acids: CASSPRSTEAFF. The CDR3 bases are TGTGCCAGCAGCCCGAGGAGCACTGAAGCTTTCTTT. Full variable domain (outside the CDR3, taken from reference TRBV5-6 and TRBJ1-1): DAGVTQSPTHLIKTRGQQVTLRCSPKSGHDTVSWYQQALGQGPQFIFQYYEEEERQRGNFPDRFSGHQFPNYSSELNVNALLLGDSALYLCASSPRSTEAFFGQGTRLTVV.

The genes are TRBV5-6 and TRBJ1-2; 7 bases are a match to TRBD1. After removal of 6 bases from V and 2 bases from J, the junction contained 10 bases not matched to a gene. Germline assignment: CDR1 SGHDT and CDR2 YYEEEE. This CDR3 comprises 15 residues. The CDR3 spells CASTPLGGQNYGYTF. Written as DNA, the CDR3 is TGTGCCAGCACCCCTTTGGGGGGACAGAACTATGGCTACACCTTC.

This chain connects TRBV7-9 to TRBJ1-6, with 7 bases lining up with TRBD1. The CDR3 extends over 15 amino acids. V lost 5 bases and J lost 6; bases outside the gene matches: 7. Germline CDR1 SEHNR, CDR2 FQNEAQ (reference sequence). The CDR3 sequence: CASSRGQETNSPLHF. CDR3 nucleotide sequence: TGTGCCAGCAGCCGCGGACAGGAAACTAATTCACCCCTCCACTTT.

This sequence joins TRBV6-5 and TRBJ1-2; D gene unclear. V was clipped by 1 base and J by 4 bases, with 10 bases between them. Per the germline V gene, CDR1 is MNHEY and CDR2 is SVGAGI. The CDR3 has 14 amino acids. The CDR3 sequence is CASSYLGGGYGYTF. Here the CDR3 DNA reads TGTGCCAGCAGTTACTTGGGAGGCGGCTATGGCTACACCTTC.

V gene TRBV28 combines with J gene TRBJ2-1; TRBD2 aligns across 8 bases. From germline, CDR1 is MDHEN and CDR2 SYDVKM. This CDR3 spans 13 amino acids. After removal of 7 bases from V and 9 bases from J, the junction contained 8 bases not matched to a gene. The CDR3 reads CASTSGGAGEQFF. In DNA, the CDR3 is TGTGCCAGCACCTCGGGGGGGGCTGGTGAGCAGTTCTTC. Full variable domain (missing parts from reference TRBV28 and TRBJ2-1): DVKVTQSSRYLVKRTGEKVFLECVQDMDHENMFWYRQDPGLGLRLIYFSYDVKMKEKGDIPEGYSVSREKKERFSLILESASTNQTSMYLCASTSGGAGEQFFGPGTRLTVL.

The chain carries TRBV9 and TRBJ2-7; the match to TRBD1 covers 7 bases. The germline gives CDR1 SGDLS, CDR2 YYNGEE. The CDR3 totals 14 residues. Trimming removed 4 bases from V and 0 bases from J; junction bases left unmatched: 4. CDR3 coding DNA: TGTGCCAGCAGCCAAGGGACAGACTCCTACGAGCAGTACTTC. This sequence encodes CASSQGTDSYEQYF.

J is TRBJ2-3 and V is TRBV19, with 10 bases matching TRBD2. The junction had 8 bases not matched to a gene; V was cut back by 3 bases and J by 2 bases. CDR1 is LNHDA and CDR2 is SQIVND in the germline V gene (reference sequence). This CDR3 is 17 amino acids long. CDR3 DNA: TGTGCCAGTAGTATGTCTAGCGGGGGTTTTCTCACAGATACGCAGTATTTT. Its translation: CASSMSSGGFLTDTQYF.

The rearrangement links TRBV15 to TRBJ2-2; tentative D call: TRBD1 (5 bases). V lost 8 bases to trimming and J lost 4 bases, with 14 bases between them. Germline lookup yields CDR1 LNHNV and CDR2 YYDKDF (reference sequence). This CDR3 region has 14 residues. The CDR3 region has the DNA TGTGCCACCCCACACAGGCAAGGCACCGGGGAGCTGTTTTTT. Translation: CATPHRQGTGELFF.

For the CDR3, the DNA is TGTGCCATCAGTGATGGAGCTCTCGTGTATACGCAGTATTTT. It is translated as CAISDGALVYTQYF. This rearrangement joins TRBV10-3 to TRBJ2-3; no clear D. V was clipped by 3 bases and J by 7 bases, with 14 bases between them. The CDR3 has 14 residues. Per the germline V gene, CDR1 is ENHRY and CDR2 is SYGVKD.

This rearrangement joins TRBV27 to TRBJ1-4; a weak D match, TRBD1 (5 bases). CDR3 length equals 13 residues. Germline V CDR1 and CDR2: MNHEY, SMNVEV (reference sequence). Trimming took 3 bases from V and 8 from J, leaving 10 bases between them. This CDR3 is CASSLGRAEKLFF. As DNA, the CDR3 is TGTGCCAGCAGTTTGGGCAGGGCCGAAAAACTGTTTTTT.

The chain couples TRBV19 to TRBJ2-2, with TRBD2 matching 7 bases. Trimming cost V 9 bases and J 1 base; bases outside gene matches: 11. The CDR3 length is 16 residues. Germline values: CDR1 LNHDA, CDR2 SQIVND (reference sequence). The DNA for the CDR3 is TGTGCCAGCCTAGAGCCCGGGGGGTGGAACACCGGGGAGCTGTTTTTT. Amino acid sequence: CASLEPGGWNTGELFF. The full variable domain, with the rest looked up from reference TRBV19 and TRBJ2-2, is DGGITQSPKYLFRKEGQNVTLSCEQNLNHDAMYWYRQDPGQGLRLIYYSQIVNDFQKGDIAEGYSVSREKKESFPLTVTSAQKNPTAFYLCASLEPGGWNTGELFFGEGSRLTVL.

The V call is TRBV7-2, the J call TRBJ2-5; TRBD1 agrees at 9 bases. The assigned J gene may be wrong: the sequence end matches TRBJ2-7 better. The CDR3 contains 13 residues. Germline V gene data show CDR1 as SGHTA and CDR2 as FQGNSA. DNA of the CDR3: TGTGCCAGCAGCTTGGGGGACAGGGACGAGCAGTACTTC. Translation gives CASSLGDRDEQYF.